Following are 6 T cell receptor beta chains from one sample sequenced in a study of OX40 agonist ivuxolimab in advanced cancers. Assay: immunoSEQ multiplex PCR; the TCRdb copy retains only in-frame clones and omits some. Among tens of thousands of clones, about four fifths were seen once, and the ten largest hold about 7%. The sequencing used CD4+ or CD8+ T cells sorted from blood, collected in a trial of the OX40 agonist ivuxolimab. The receptors shown here come from an adult with an advanced solid tumor such as melanoma, head and neck, liver or kidney cancer.

The genes are TRBV6-6 and TRBJ2-4, with D maybe TRBD1 (5 bases). CDR1 MNHNY and CDR2 SVGAGI come from the germline V gene (reference sequence). The CDR3 totals 13 residues. V was trimmed by 5 bases and J by 0 bases, leaving 5 bases between them. In DNA, the CDR3 is TGTGCCAGCAGTAGGGGAGCCAAAAACATTCAGTACTTC. Translation: CASSRGAKNIQYF.

This clone is medium-sized. This chain joins TRBV27 and TRBJ2-7, with D unclear. The CDR3 is made up of 15 amino acids. Trimming pared 5 bases from V and 2 bases from J, leaving 16 bases between. Germline CDR1 reads MNHEY; CDR2 reads SMNVEV (reference sequence). Written as DNA, the CDR3 is TGTGCCAGCAGTCCCCATTTGACGAATACCTACGAGCAGTACTTC. Amino acids: CASSPHLTNTYEQYF.

The chain employs TRBV10-3 and TRBJ1-3; D is unresolved. The CDR3 length is 14 residues. V lost 10 bases and J 4 bases, leaving 17 bases between the germline ends. Looked up from germline, CDR1 is ENHRY and CDR2 is SYGVKD. This CDR3 is CATKNAGSGNTIYF. CDR3 DNA sequence: TGTGCCACCAAAAACGCCGGGTCCGGAAACACCATATATTTT.

The V call is TRBV6-5, the J call TRBJ1-2; 8 bases are shared with TRBD1. CDR1 and CDR2 (germline): MNHEY, SVGAGI. J lost 2 bases, V lost 2 bases, and 7 bases had no gene match. This CDR3 contains 16 residues. This CDR3 reads CASSYGRRGLNYGYTF. DNA for the CDR3: TGTGCCAGCAGTTACGGTCGCAGGGGGCTGAACTATGGCTACACCTTC.

The chain couples TRBV19 to TRBJ2-7; D perhaps matches TRBD1 (5 bases). The germline V gene encodes CDR1 LNHDA and CDR2 SQIVND (reference sequence). The length of the CDR3 is 14 residues. Trimming took off 6 bases at V and 5 bases at J, with 17 bases between the two ends. The CDR3 DNA follows: TGTGCCAGTAGAAGTAAGGGGTTAAGGAACGAGCAGTACTTC. It encodes CASRSKGLRNEQYF.

This chain uses TRBV7-8 with TRBJ2-1; D gene uncertain. CDR1 and CDR2 from the germline V gene are SGHVS and FQNEAQ. V was cut by 1 base and J by 8 bases, with 6 bases left in between. The CDR3 is 12 amino acids. CDR3 region: CASSLGSDEQFF. The CDR3 nucleotides read TGTGCCAGCAGCTTAGGGTCAGATGAGCAGTTCTTC.